This passage covers 4 T cell receptor beta chains from one sample sequenced in a study of cytomegalovirus exposure and HLA in healthy donors. The protocol was immunoSEQ multiplex PCR, while the TCRdb copy is restricted to in-frame clones and leaves out a portion. The data hold about 90,000 clones, with 80% to 85% observed a single time. Sequencing used PBMCs. All receptors come from a young woman in good health and CMV-seropositive.

The chain links TRBV7-9 to TRBJ2-5, with 8 bases lining up with TRBD1. This CDR3 has 16 residues. After removal of 2 bases from V and 0 bases from J, the junction contained 5 bases not matched to a gene. In germline, CDR1 is SEHNR, CDR2 FQNEAQ (reference sequence). The CDR3 here is CASSLTRQGYQETQYF. The DNA for the CDR3 is TGTGCCAGCAGCTTAACGAGACAGGGGTACCAAGAGACCCAGTACTTC.

The V and J genes are TRBV7-2 and TRBJ2-7; 8 positions agree with TRBD2. Per germline, CDR1 SGHTA and CDR2 FQGNSA. There are 15 residues in the CDR3. The J segment lost 2 bases and the V segment lost 5 bases, leaving 8 bases of the junction unmatched. The CDR3 is CASSPLLAEPYEQYF. CDR3 sequence (DNA): TGTGCCAGCAGCCCGTTACTAGCGGAACCCTACGAGCAGTACTTC. The variable domain in full, completed from reference TRBV7-2 and TRBJ2-7, reads GAGVSQSPSNKVTEKGKDVELRCDPISGHTALYWYRQSLGQGLEFLIYFQGNSAPDKSGLPSDRFSAERTGGSVSTLTIQRTQQEDSAVYLCASSPLLAEPYEQYFGPGTRLTVT.

The rearrangement joins TRBV6-5 to TRBJ1-5; possible D gene TRBD1, 5 bases. V lost 3 bases and J lost 1, with 10 bases in between. Germline lookup yields CDR1 MNHEY and CDR2 SVGAGI. There are 15 residues in the CDR3. The CDR3, as DNA: TGTGCCAGCAGTTATGGGGGAGGGAGCAATCAGCCCCAGCATTTT. This encodes CASSYGGGSNQPQHF.

The rearrangement joins TRBV11-1 to TRBJ1-2; the D is unclear. This CDR3 has 13 residues. Trimming took off 1 base at V and 4 bases at J, with 7 bases between the two ends. From germline, CDR1 is SGHAT and CDR2 FQDESV (reference sequence). CDR3 sequence reads: CASSLDQIYGYTF. For the CDR3, the DNA is TGTGCCAGCAGCTTAGATCAGATCTATGGCTACACCTTC.